Below are 21 T cell receptor beta chains sequenced from a single sample in a study of control samples from healthy donors and cancer patients. The protocol was immunoSEQ multiplex PCR, while the TCRdb copy is restricted to in-frame clones and leaves out a portion. The sample holds 50,000 to 75,000 clones, 85% seen once. The sample consisted of blood. Source of these receptors: a man in his forties or fifties in good health.

This clone has only a few counts. The V and J genes are TRBV30 and TRBJ1-5, with D uncertain. V was shortened by 0 bases and J by 4 bases, with 10 bases between the two germline ends. Germline V CDR1 and CDR2: GTSNPN, SVGIG (reference sequence). This CDR3 spans 14 amino acids. The CDR3 nucleotides read TGTGCCTGGAGTGTGGTCCAGAGGAATCAGCCCCAGCATTTT. It encodes CAWSVVQRNQPQHF.

The V and J genes are TRBV3-1 (or the pseudogene TRBV3-2) and TRBJ2-7; TRBD1 matches at 10 bases. In germline, CDR1 is LGHDT, CDR2 YNNKEL (reference sequence). The CDR3 runs 15 residues. The trim removed 4 bases at V and 6 bases at J, leaving 9 bases unmatched. The CDR3 spells CASSRTGTGALEQYF. The CDR3 DNA is TGTGCCAGCAGCCGGACCGGGACAGGGGCCCTCGAGCAGTACTTC.

The chain has TRBV5-4 and TRBJ1-1; no clear D. The V gene lost 5 bases and the J gene lost 0 bases, with 8 bases spanning the gap. The CDR3 has 13 residues. Germline CDR1 is SGHNT and CDR2 is YYREEE (reference sequence). The CDR3 reads CASRVDMNTEAFF. DNA for the CDR3: TGTGCCAGCAGAGTCGACATGAACACTGAAGCTTTCTTT.

The chain has TRBV3-1 (or the pseudogene TRBV3-2) and TRBJ1-6; 7 bases are shared with TRBD1. V gave up 7 bases and J gave up 10 bases; unmatched junction bases: 7. From germline, CDR1 is LGHDT and CDR2 YNNKEL (reference sequence). This CDR3 comprises 13 residues. CDR3 DNA: TGTGCCAGCAACCTTTTAGGGGGCTCACCCCTCCACTTT. Protein: CASNLLGGSPLHF.

This clone appeared a single time. The rearrangement joins TRBV7-8 to TRBJ2-1; 14 bases map to TRBD2. The CDR3 loop spans 19 amino acids. Per germline, CDR1 SGHVS and CDR2 FQNEAQ. After removal of 5 bases from V and 4 bases from J, the junction contained 13 bases not matched to a gene. The CDR3 DNA follows: TGTGCCAGCAGCCTACGATGGACTAGCGGGGGGACTACTTACAATGAGCAGTTCTTC. Translation: CASSLRWTSGGTTYNEQFF. The full variable domain, in which reference TRBV7-8 and TRBJ2-1 provide the parts outside the CDR3, is GAGVSQSPRYKVAKRGQDVALRCDPISGHVSLFWYQQALGQGPEFLTYFQNEAQLDKSGLPSDRFFAERPEGSVSTLKIQRTQQEDSAVYLCASSLRWTSGGTTYNEQFFGPGTRLTVL.

In the case of this clone: The same CDR3 also results from other DNA sequences found in this sample. CDR3 in DNA: TGTGCCAGCAGTGCAGCGGGAATAGGGGGTCTGTTTTTT. Translation gives CASSAAGIGGLFF. V usage is TRBV2 and J usage is TRBJ1-4, with D possibly TRBD1 on 6 matching bases. This CDR3 contains 13 residues. Germline V gene data show CDR1 as SNHLY and CDR2 as FYNNEI. Trimming left V 4 bases short and J 14 bases short, with 17 bases between.

The DNA for the CDR3 is TGTGCCAGCAGTTACCTGGGGAATGAGCAGTTCTTC. It specifies CASSYLGNEQFF. J is TRBJ2-1 and V is TRBV6-2 or TRBV6-3; no definite D call. This CDR3 region has 12 residues. V was cut by 2 bases and J by 7 bases, with 6 bases left in between. Germline values: CDR1 MNHEY, CDR2 SVGEGT.

The chain links TRBV28 to TRBJ1-2, with TRBD1 matching 7 bases. The V and J ends lost 4 bases and 6 bases, in that order; junction bases with no gene match: 8. The germline gives CDR1 MDHEN, CDR2 SYDVKM. This CDR3 has 14 amino acids. CDR3 amino acids: CASSSIQGPNGYTF. CDR3 coding DNA: TGTGCCAGCAGTTCGATACAGGGGCCTAATGGCTACACCTTC.

The DNA for the CDR3 is TGTGCCAGCAGCTTAGCACCTGGGACTAATGAAAAACTGTTTTTT. This codes for CASSLAPGTNEKLFF. The rearrangement links TRBV11-2 to TRBJ1-4; D not certain. The V end was cut by 1 base, the J end by 2 bases, with 8 bases between. Germline V gene lookup returns CDR1 SGHAT and CDR2 FQNNGV. The CDR3 runs 15 residues.

The genes are TRBV18 and TRBJ2-7; D gene uncertain. This CDR3 comprises 15 residues. Germline-derived CDR1 and CDR2 are KGHSH and LQKENI. The V gene lost 6 bases and the J gene lost 1 base, with 16 bases spanning the gap. CDR3 in DNA: TGTGCCAGCTCGGCCCCTTCTTTAGGTTCCTACGAGCAGTACTTC. As protein: CASSAPSLGSYEQYF.

This rearrangement joins TRBV3-1 (or the pseudogene TRBV3-2) to TRBJ1-2; no definite D call. CDR1 is LGHDT and CDR2 is YNNKEL in the germline V gene (reference sequence). The CDR3 covers 16 residues. V was clipped by 0 bases and J by 8 bases, with 19 bases between them. This CDR3 reads CASSQETARMFLGYTF. CDR3 sequence (DNA): TGTGCCAGCAGCCAAGAGACGGCCCGTATGTTTTTAGGCTACACCTTC.

V and J are TRBV5-1 and TRBJ2-7; TRBD2 aligns across 10 bases. From germline, CDR1 is SGHRS and CDR2 YFSETQ. This CDR3 comprises 15 residues. Trimming removed 0 bases from V and 2 bases from J; junction bases left unmatched: 2. In DNA, the CDR3 is TGCGCCAGCAGCTTGGGGACTAGCGGAACCTACGAGCAGTACTTC. Translation gives CASSLGTSGTYEQYF.

This chain joins TRBV29-1 and TRBJ1-1, with D unclear. Germline V CDR1 and CDR2: SQVTM, ANQGSEA. Trimming cost V 5 bases and J 0 bases, with 10 bases left between them. This CDR3 is built from 13 residues. The CDR3 spells CSVRAVMNTEAFF. The CDR3 DNA reads TGCAGCGTTCGGGCCGTCATGAACACTGAAGCTTTCTTT.

This chain connects TRBV7-2 to TRBJ1-1; 7 bases are a match to TRBD1. Germline V gene data show CDR1 as SGHTA and CDR2 as FQGNSA. The CDR3 is 15 amino acids. With 4 bases clipped from V and 2 bases from J, the junction kept 7 bases outside the gene matches. CDR3 sequence: CASSSQQGSNTEAFF. The CDR3, as DNA: TGTGCCAGCAGCTCTCAACAGGGGAGTAACACTGAAGCTTTCTTT.

The V and J genes are TRBV7-2 and TRBJ2-1; TRBD1 might be the D (7 bases). V was cut by 4 bases and J by 4 bases, with 14 bases left in between. Germline V gene lookup returns CDR1 SGHTA and CDR2 FQGNSA. This CDR3 is built from 15 residues. CDR3 nucleotides: TGTGCCAGCAGCTCACCGACAGGGAGGTACAATGAGCAGTTCTTC. Amino acid sequence: CASSSPTGRYNEQFF.

This chain links TRBV3-1 (or the pseudogene TRBV3-2) with TRBJ1-1; D is undetermined. With 3 bases removed from V and 2 bases from J, the gap between germline ends came to 13 bases. The CDR3 has 15 amino acids. Germline V gives CDR1 LGHDT, CDR2 YNNKEL (reference sequence). The CDR3 coding sequence is TGTGCCAGCAGCCAGCAAACAGTAACCAACACTGAAGCTTTCTTT. Protein sequence: CASSQQTVTNTEAFF.

The chain recombines TRBV24-1 with TRBJ2-7; D gene uncertain. The V end was cut by 9 bases, the J end by 3 bases, with 14 bases between. The germline V gene has CDR1 KGHDR and CDR2 SFDVKD. The CDR3 runs to 13 residues. CDR3 nucleotides: TGTGCCACCTCGGACGGAACAGTCTACGAGCAGTACTTC. Protein sequence: CATSDGTVYEQYF.

This clone showed up just a few times. CDR3 sequence reads: CASSSDTGAGNTIYF. CDR3 nucleotide sequence: TGCGCCAGCAGCTCCGACACAGGGGCTGGAAACACCATATATTTT. The chain has TRBV5-1 and TRBJ1-3; 7 bases are shared with TRBD1. This CDR3 has 15 residues. Germline-derived CDR1 and CDR2 are SGHRS and YFSETQ. V lost 3 bases, J lost 2 bases, and 5 bases stayed unmatched.

This sequence joins TRBV24-1 and TRBJ2-3; 11 positions agree with TRBD1. The V gene's germline CDR1 is KGHDR and CDR2 SFDVKD. The CDR3 covers 17 residues. J lost 0 bases, V lost 4 bases, and 5 bases had no gene match. DNA for the CDR3: TGTGCCACCAGTGACCGGGACAGGGGGGCTAGCACAGATACGCAGTATTTT. This gives the protein CATSDRDRGASTDTQYF.

The V gene is TRBV4-2, the J gene TRBJ2-5, with a tentative D call TRBD1 (6 bases). The ends were cut back, 1 base at V and 5 bases at J, with 14 bases in the middle. The germline CDR1 and CDR2 sequences are LGHNA and YNFKEQ. This CDR3 comprises 15 residues. The CDR3 nucleotides are TGTGCCAGCAGCCAAGCTCCAGGGGTGGGGGAGACCCAGTACTTC. Translated: CASSQAPGVGETQYF.

This chain uses TRBV3-1 (or the pseudogene TRBV3-2) with TRBJ1-3, with D tentatively TRBD1 (5 bases). This CDR3 contains 18 residues. V was clipped by 4 bases and J by 0 bases, with 19 bases between them. CDR1 and CDR2 from the germline V gene are LGHDT and YNNKEL (reference sequence). CDR3 nucleotides: TGTGCCAGCAGCCCGCCAGGGCTTTTATATAGCTCTGGAAACACCATATATTTT. Its translation: CASSPPGLLYSSGNTIYF.